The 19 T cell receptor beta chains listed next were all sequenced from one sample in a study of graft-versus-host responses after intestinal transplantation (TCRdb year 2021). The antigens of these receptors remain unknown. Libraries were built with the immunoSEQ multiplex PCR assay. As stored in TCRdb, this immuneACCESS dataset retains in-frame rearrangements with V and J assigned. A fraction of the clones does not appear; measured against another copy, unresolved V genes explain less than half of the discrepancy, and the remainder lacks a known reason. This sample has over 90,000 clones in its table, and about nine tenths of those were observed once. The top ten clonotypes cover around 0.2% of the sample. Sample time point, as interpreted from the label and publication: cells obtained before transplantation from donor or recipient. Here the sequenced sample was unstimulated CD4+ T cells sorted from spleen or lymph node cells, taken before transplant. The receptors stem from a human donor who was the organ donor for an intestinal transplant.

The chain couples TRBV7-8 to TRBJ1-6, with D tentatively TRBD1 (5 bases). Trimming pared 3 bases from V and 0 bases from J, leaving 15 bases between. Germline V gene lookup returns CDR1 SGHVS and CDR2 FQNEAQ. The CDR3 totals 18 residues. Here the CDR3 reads CASSFVSGGSSYNSPLHF. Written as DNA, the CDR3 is TGTGCCAGCAGCTTCGTCTCCGGGGGGAGCTCCTATAATTCACCCCTCCACTTT.

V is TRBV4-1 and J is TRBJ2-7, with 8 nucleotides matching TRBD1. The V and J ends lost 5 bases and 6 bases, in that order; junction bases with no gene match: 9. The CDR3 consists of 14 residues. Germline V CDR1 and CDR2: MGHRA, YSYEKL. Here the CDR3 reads CASSIQGEAREQYF. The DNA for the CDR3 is TGCGCCAGCAGCATACAGGGGGAGGCGCGCGAGCAGTACTTC.

The CDR3 loop reads CASSFGVRTNNEQFF. The CDR3 DNA sequence: TGTGCCAGCTCCTTTGGGGTACGGACAAACAATGAGCAGTTCTTC. V and J are TRBV7-3 and TRBJ2-1, with a possible D match to TRBD1 (5 bases). The germline CDR1 and CDR2 sequences are SGHTA and FQGTGA. The CDR3 consists of 15 residues. V was pared by 8 bases and J by 5 bases, with 19 bases between.

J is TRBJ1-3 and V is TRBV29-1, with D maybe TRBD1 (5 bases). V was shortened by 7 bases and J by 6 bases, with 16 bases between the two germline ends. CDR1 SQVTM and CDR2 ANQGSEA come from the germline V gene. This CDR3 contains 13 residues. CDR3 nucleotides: TGCAGCGCTGGGATGGGAGGGGAAAACACCATATATTTT. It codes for CSAGMGGENTIYF.

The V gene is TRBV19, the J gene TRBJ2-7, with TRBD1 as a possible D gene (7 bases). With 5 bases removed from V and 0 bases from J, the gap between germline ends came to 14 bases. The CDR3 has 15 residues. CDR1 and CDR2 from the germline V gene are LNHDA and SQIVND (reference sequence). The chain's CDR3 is CASSAGQTFSYEQYF. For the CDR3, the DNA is TGTGCCAGTAGTGCGGGACAGACTTTCTCCTACGAGCAGTACTTC.

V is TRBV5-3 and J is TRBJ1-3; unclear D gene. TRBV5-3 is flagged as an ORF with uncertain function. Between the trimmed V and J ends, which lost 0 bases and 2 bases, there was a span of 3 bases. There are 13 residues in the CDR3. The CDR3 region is CARSLVAGNTIYF. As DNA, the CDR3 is TGTGCCAGAAGCTTGGTAGCTGGAAACACCATATATTTT.

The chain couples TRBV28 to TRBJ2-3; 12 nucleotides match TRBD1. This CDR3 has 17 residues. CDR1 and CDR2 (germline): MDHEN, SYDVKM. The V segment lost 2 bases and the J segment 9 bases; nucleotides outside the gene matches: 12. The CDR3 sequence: CASSLLPGQGARETQYF. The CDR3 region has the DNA TGTGCCAGCAGTTTACTGCCGGGACAGGGGGCGCGGGAAACGCAGTATTTT.

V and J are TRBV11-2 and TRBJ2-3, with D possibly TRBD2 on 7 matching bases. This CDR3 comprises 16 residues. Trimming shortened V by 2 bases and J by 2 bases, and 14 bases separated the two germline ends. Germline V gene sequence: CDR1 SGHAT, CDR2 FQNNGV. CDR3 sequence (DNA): TGTGCCAGCAGCTTATGGCCGGGGGGCCCCACAGATACGCAGTATTTT. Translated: CASSLWPGGPTDTQYF.

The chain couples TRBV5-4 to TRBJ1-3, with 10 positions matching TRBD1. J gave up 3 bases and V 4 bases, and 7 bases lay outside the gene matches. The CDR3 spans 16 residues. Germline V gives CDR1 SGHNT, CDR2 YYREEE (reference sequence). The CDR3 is CASSPDRGHGGNTIYF. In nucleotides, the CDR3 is TGTGCCAGCAGCCCAGACAGGGGGCACGGTGGAAACACCATATATTTT.

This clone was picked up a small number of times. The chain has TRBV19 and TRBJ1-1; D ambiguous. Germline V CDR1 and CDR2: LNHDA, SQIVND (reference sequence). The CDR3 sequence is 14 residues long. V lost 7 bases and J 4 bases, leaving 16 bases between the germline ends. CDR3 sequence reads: CASTPDAGSTEAFF. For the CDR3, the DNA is TGTGCCAGTACCCCTGATGCGGGGAGCACTGAAGCTTTCTTT.

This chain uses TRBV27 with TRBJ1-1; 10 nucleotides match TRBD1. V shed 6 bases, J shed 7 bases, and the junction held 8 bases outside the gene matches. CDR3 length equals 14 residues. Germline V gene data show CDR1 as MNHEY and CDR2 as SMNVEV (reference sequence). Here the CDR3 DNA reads TGTGCCAGCAGGGACAGGGGGATGAGTGATGAAGCTTTCTTT. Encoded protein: CASRDRGMSDEAFF.

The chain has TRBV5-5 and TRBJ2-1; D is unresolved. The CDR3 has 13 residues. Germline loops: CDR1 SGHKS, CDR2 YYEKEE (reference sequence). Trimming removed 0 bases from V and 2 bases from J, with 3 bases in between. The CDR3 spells CASSLGAYNEQFF. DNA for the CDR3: TGTGCCAGCAGCTTGGGAGCCTACAATGAGCAGTTCTTC. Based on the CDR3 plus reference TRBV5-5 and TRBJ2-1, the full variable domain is DAGVTQSPTHLIKTRGQQVTLRCSPISGHKSVSWYQQVLGQGPQFIFQYYEKEERGRGNFPDRFSARQFPNYSSELNVNALLLGDSALYLCASSLGAYNEQFFGPGTRLTVL.

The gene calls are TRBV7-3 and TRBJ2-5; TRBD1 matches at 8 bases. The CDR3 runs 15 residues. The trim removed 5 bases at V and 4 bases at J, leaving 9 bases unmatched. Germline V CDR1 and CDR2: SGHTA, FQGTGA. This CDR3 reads CASSAQGALGETQYF. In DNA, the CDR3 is TGTGCCAGCAGCGCGCAGGGGGCGCTGGGAGAGACCCAGTACTTC.

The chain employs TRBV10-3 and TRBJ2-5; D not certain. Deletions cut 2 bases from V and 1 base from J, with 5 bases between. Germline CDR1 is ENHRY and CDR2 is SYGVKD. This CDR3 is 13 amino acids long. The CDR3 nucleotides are TGTGCCATCAGTGAGACAGTCCAAGAGACCCAGTACTTC. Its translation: CAISETVQETQYF.

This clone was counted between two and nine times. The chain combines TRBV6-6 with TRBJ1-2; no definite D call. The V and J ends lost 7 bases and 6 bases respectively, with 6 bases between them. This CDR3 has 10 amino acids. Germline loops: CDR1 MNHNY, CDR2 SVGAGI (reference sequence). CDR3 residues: CASNGDGYTF. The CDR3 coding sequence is TGTGCCAGCAACGGGGATGGCTACACCTTC.

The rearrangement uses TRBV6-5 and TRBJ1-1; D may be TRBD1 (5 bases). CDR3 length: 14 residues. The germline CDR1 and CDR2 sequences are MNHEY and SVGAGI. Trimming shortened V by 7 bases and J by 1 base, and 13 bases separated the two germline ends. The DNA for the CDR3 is TGTGCCAGCATTAGAAGGGGTGCGAACACTGAAGCTTTCTTT. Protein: CASIRRGANTEAFF.

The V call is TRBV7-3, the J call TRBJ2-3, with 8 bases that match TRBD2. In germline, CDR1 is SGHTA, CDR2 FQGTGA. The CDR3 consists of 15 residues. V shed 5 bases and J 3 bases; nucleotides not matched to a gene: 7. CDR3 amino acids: CASSPSGGPTDTQYF. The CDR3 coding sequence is TGTGCCAGCAGCCCCTCGGGGGGGCCAACAGATACGCAGTATTTT. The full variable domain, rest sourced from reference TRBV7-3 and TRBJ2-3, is GAGVSQTPSNKVTEKGKYVELRCDPISGHTALYWYRQSLGQGPEFLIYFQGTGAADDSGLPNDRFFAVRPEGSVSTLKIQRTERGDSAVYLCASSPSGGPTDTQYFGPGTRLTVL.

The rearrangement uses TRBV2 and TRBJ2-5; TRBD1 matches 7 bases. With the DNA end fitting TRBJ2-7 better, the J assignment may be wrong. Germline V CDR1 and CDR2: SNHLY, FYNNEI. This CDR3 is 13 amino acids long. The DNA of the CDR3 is TGTGCCAGCAGTCGGGACAGATCCTACGAGCAGTACTTC. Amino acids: CASSRDRSYEQYF.

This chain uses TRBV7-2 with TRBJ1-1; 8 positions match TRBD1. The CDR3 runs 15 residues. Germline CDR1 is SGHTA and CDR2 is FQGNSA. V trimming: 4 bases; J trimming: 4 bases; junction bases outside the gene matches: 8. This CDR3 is CASSSRTGSGTEAFF. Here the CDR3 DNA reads TGTGCCAGCAGCTCTCGGACAGGGAGCGGCACTGAAGCTTTCTTT.